Sequencing of this T cell receptor (beta chain) was carried out in a study of blood T cells in healthy people across ages. Then a second PCR, running roughly 7 to 11 cycles, was carried out with a sample-barcoded 5' primer and a J-beta primer mix. Each CDR3 protein gets one entry after TCRdb re-called the 5' RACE reads with MiXCR. The profile covers about 1.4 million distinct CDR3 sequences, with roughly 59% appearing a single time and 6.5% to 8.5% taken by the ten largest. This CDR3 region has 11 residues. The germline V gene has CDR1 SEHNR and CDR2 FQNEAQ (reference sequence). Trimming pared 10 bases from V and 5 bases from J, leaving 11 bases between. Donors ranged from about 6 to 90 years old and were healthy Caucasians in Russia.

The V and J genes are TRBV7-9 and TRBJ1-2, with D possibly being TRBD1 (5 bases). The TCR originated in a man between 18 and 35 years old in good health. The sample comprised blood. CDR3 region: CATGTGYGYTF. The CDR3 nucleotides read TGTGCCACCGGGACTGGTTATGGCTACACCTTC.